The 23 T cell receptor beta chains below come from one sample, sequenced in a study of T cell clonality in common variable immunodeficiency. Sequencing was performed with immunoSEQ multiplex PCR; in TCRdb, only in-frame clones are kept and a portion is missing. This sample carries about 52,000 clones, none of them present only once. The sequencing sample was made of peripheral blood mononuclear cells. The source is a person aged 18 to 75 in good health.

As to this clone: Sequencing ends 3 residues short of the CDR3 end; the germline J gene provides the rest. V is TRBV10-2 and J is TRBJ1-2, with TRBD1 identical over 7 bases. V was pared by 6 bases and J by 4 bases, with 14 bases of the junction left unmatched. The CDR3 runs to 16 residues. The germline V gene encodes CDR1 WSHSY and CDR2 SAAADI. The sequenced CDR3 bases are TGCGCCAGCAGCAAGGGACAGACAAAAAAACCCTATGGC. Its translation: CASSKGQTKKPYG. The complete CDR3 sequence is CASSKGQTKKPYGYTF.

This clone was counted many times. The read falls 3 residues short of the CDR3 end, and the missing part is taken from the germline J gene. The gene calls are TRBV2 and TRBJ2-1; D gene unclear. Germline lookup yields CDR1 SNHLY and CDR2 FYNNEI. V lost 6 bases and J 0 bases, leaving 12 bases between the germline ends. The CDR3 has 15 amino acids. This CDR3 reads CASRETISSYNEQFF. The part of the CDR3 DNA that was read is TGTGCCAGCAGGGAAACTATTAGCTCCTACAATGAG.

Many counts were recorded for this clone. The CDR3 goes on 3 residues after the read ends, and that part is filled in from the germline J gene. The genes are TRBV7-2 and TRBJ1-4; the D gene is possibly TRBD1 (5 bases). Between the trimmed V and J ends, which lost 5 bases and 3 bases, there was a span of 10 bases. The CDR3 sequence is 14 residues long. Germline V CDR1 and CDR2: SGHTA, FQGNSA. CDR3 protein: CASSRQGSNEKLFF. Partial CDR3 DNA: TGTGCCAGCAGCCGCCAGGGATCTAATGAAAAA.

This clone was seen repeatedly, ten times or more. The read finishes 3 residues shy of the CDR3 end, and the germline J gene is used to complete it. This sequence joins TRBV4-2 and TRBJ2-5, with D maybe TRBD2 (6 bases). Germline CDR1 LGHNA, CDR2 YNFKEQ. The ends were cut back, 3 bases at V and 2 bases at J, with 7 bases in the middle. This CDR3 contains 13 residues. Incomplete CDR3 DNA: TGTGCCAGCAGCCAGGGACTTCAAGAGACC. This translates into CASSQGLQET. The entire CDR3 is CASSQGLQETQYF.

This clone was detected ten times or more. The CDR3 extends 3 residues past the end of the read, so its final part is completed from the germline J gene. This chain joins TRBV6-2 or TRBV6-3 and TRBJ2-5; 11 bases are shared with TRBD2. Per the germline V gene, CDR1 is MNHEY and CDR2 is SVGEGT. This CDR3 contains 16 residues. The ends lost 6 bases at V and 0 bases at J; junction bases unmatched: 6. CDR3 amino acids: CASRSGTSGDQETQYF. CDR3 DNA, as far as it was read: TGTGCCAGCAGAAGTGGGACTAGCGGAGACCAAGAGACC.

This clone has a count of ten or more. The read ends 3 residues before the CDR3 terminus; that terminus is restored from the germline J gene. The rearrangement uses TRBV20-1 and TRBJ2-1; TRBD2 agrees at 12 bases. CDR1 and CDR2 (germline): DFQATT, SNEGSKA (reference sequence). Germline trimming cut 7 bases from V and 9 bases from J; bases unmatched to any gene: 7. The CDR3 sequence is 13 residues long. Incomplete CDR3 DNA: TGCAGTGTAACTAGCGGGGGGCGGGTTGAG. Protein product: CSVTSGGRVE. The CDR3 as a whole reads CSVTSGGRVEQFF.

This clone was seen many times. Coverage ceases 3 residues before the CDR3 finishes, and the germline J gene fills in the end. The chain employs TRBV6-4 and TRBJ2-3, with 8 bases matching TRBD2. The CDR3 loop spans 16 amino acids. Losses at the gene ends were 0 bases for V and 8 bases for J; bases not matched to a gene: 10. CDR1 is MRHNA and CDR2 is SNTAGT in the germline V gene. CDR3 amino acids: CASSDSPAGGGGTQYF. The covered CDR3 bases are TGTGCCAGCAGTGACTCTCCCGCGGGAGGAGGGGGTACG.

This clone was recorded a few times. The missing CDR3 end, 3 residues past where the read stops, is filled in from the germline J gene. This chain uses TRBV30 with TRBJ1-1, with D possibly TRBD1 on 5 matching bases. This CDR3 is built from 16 residues. The V gene's germline CDR1 is GTSNPN and CDR2 SVGIG (reference sequence). The CDR3 region is CAWGTSGRKGTDTAFF. The part of the CDR3 DNA that was read is TGTGCCTGGGGGACTAGCGGGAGGAAGGGCACAGATACG.

There are many counts of this clone. The read terminates 3 residues ahead of where the CDR3 ends, so the germline J gene completes it. The chain recombines TRBV19 with TRBJ2-2, with a possible D match to TRBD2 (6 bases). Germline CDR1 is LNHDA and CDR2 is SQIVND (reference sequence). V lost 7 bases and J 5 bases, leaving 14 bases between the germline ends. This CDR3 comprises 14 residues. The sequenced CDR3 bases are TGTGCCAGTAACCCCCGGGGGAGGACCGGGGAG. Translated, it gives CASNPRGRTGE. The entire CDR3 protein reads CASNPRGRTGELFF.

This clone was detected ten times or more. The read terminates 3 residues before the CDR3 end, so the remaining end is supplied by the germline J gene. V is TRBV5-1 and J is TRBJ1-2, with TRBD1 identical over 7 bases. J gave up 2 bases and V 5 bases, and 3 bases lay outside the gene matches. Germline V gene data show CDR1 as SGHRS and CDR2 as YFSETQ. The CDR3 is made up of 13 amino acids. The covered CDR3 bases are TGCGCCAGCAGACGGGACAGAAACTATGGC. Encoded protein: CASRRDRNYG. Given in full, the CDR3 is CASRRDRNYGYTF.

This clone was found many times. At one of its ends the junction is not consistent with the germline gene, which may arise from a read error. The read terminates 3 residues ahead of where the CDR3 ends, so the germline J gene completes it. This chain joins TRBV4-2 and TRBJ1-4; D is uncertain. This CDR3 has 17 residues. Germline V gene lookup returns CDR1 LGHNA and CDR2 YNFKEQ. Here the CDR3 reads CASSQDLGQSTNEKLFF. The sequenced CDR3 bases are TGCGCCAGCAGCCAAGATTTAGGGCAGTCAACTAATGAAAAA.

At least ten counts were recorded for this clone. Sequencing ends 3 residues short of the CDR3 end; the germline J gene provides the rest. This rearrangement joins TRBV5-4 to TRBJ1-1, with D unresolved. From germline, CDR1 is SGHNT and CDR2 YYREEE (reference sequence). The CDR3 is 13 amino acids. V shed 2 bases and J shed 2 bases, with 7 bases lying between them. The CDR3: CASSLGYNTEAFF. The DNA read from the CDR3 is TGTGCCAGCAGCTTAGGTTACAACACTGAA.

CDR3 DNA (partial): TGTGCCTGGAGTGTACGTGGCGGGGGGGCGCGAACTAATGAAAAG. Its protein is CAWSVRGGGARTNEK. In full, the CDR3 is CAWSVRGGGARTNEKLFF. V usage is TRBV30 and J usage is TRBJ2-2, with 9 bases matching TRBD2. The sequence runs out 3 residues before the end of the CDR3; the remainder is reconstructed from the germline J gene. The CDR3 loop spans 18 amino acids. Germline V gives CDR1 GTSNPN, CDR2 SVGIG (reference sequence).

This clone appeared many times. The CDR3 end lies 3 residues beyond the end of the read and is filled in from the germline J gene. This same CDR3 is encoded by further DNA sequences in the sample. V is TRBV30 and J is TRBJ1-3; tentatively, D is TRBD1 (5 bases). Trimming removed 3 bases at V and 3 bases at J, with 12 bases between. This CDR3 region has 14 residues. The germline V gene has CDR1 GTSNPN and CDR2 SVGIG (reference sequence). CDR3 in amino acids: CAWRRQSRGNTIYF. The DNA read from the CDR3 is TGTGCCTGGAGGCGACAGTCTCGTGGAAACACC. Combining the CDR3 with reference TRBV30 and TRBJ1-3 gives the whole variable domain SQTIHQWPATLVQPVGSPLSLECTVEGTSNPNLYWYRQAAGRGLQLLFYSVGIGQISSEVPQNLSASRPQDRQFILSSKKLLLSDSGFYLCAWRRQSRGNTIYFGEGSWLTVV.

This clone was counted at least ten times. CDR3 DNA, as far as it was read: TGTGCCAGCAGCCAAGATATGGCTAGCGGGAGGGGCGGCAATGAG. Its translation: CASSQDMASGRGGNE. The entire CDR3 protein is CASSQDMASGRGGNEQFF. The chain has TRBV4-2 and TRBJ2-1; the match to TRBD2 covers 12 bases. Sequencing ends 3 residues short of the CDR3 end; the germline J gene provides the rest. The trim removed 0 bases at V and 6 bases at J, leaving 9 bases unmatched. The CDR3 sequence is 18 residues long. In germline, CDR1 is LGHNA, CDR2 YNFKEQ.

In its sample, this clone was seen a few times. The CDR3 goes on 3 residues after the read ends, and that part is filled in from the germline J gene. This sample also contains other DNA sequences that code for the same CDR3. The chain carries TRBV29-1 and TRBJ1-4; no firm D call. Germline CDR1 is SQVTM and CDR2 is ANQGSEA. The CDR3 is made up of 11 amino acids. The DNA read from the CDR3 is TGCAGCGTTGAAGTTGGGCAGAAA. This codes for CSVEVGQK. The entire CDR3 protein is CSVEVGQKLFF.

There are many counts of this clone. Coverage ceases 3 residues before the CDR3 finishes, and the germline J gene fills in the end. The V call is TRBV5-4, the J call TRBJ2-5; TRBD2 matches 8 bases. V shed 4 bases, J shed 4 bases, and the junction held 9 bases outside the gene matches. CDR3 length: 15 amino acids. Germline loops: CDR1 SGHNT, CDR2 YYREEE (reference sequence). The CDR3 bases that were read are TGTGCCAGCAGCCTTGGTAGCGGGGCGGGAGAGACC. Amino acids: CASSLGSGAGET. The complete CDR3 protein is CASSLGSGAGETQYF.

There are many counts of this clone. An end of the junction differs from the germline gene, which may be a read error. The read stops 3 residues short of the end of the CDR3; the missing end is completed from the germline J gene. This chain joins TRBV4-2 and TRBJ1-1; D is ambiguous. The CDR3 sequence is 14 residues long. Germline CDR1 LGHNA, CDR2 YNFKEQ. The sequenced part of the CDR3 DNA is TGCGCCAGCAGCCTCAGAATAGGGTTCACTGAA. Translating gives CASSLRIGFTE. The full CDR3 protein reads CASSLRIGFTEAFF.

This clone was seen only a few times. The DNA ends 3 residues before the CDR3 does, and the rest of the CDR3 is filled in from the germline J gene. This chain links TRBV18 with TRBJ1-2, with a tentative D call TRBD1 (5 bases). Trimming shortened V by 0 bases and J by 2 bases, and 10 bases separated the two germline ends. CDR1 is KGHSH and CDR2 is LQKENI in the germline V gene. CDR3 length equals 15 residues. CDR3 loop: CASSPPPGINYGYTF. CDR3 bases read: TGTGCCAGCTCACCACCCCCAGGGATCAACTATGGC.

Of note for this clone: The CDR3 is cut off 3 residues early in the read; its end comes from the germline J gene. This rearrangement joins TRBV19 to TRBJ2-4; TRBD2 matches at 7 bases. Germline CDR1 reads LNHDA; CDR2 reads SQIVND (reference sequence). This CDR3 region has 14 residues. This CDR3 is CASRSAGVPETQYF. The sequenced CDR3 bases are TGTGCCAGTAGAAGTGCGGGGGTGCCTGAGACT.

This clone was detected ten times or more. The CDR3 end falls 3 residues outside the read, so it is completed with the germline J gene. The chain recombines TRBV30 with TRBJ1-1, with D perhaps matching TRBD1 (5 bases). Germline V gene data show CDR1 as GTSNPN and CDR2 as SVGIG (reference sequence). With 1 base removed from V and 1 base from J, the gap between germline ends came to 7 bases. The CDR3 is 13 amino acids. CDR3 bases read: TGTGCCTGGAGTGGGAGGGGGAACACTGAA. Protein product: CAWSGRGNTE. The entire CDR3 reads CAWSGRGNTEAFF.

This clone was counted many times. The CDR3 end lies 3 residues beyond the end of the read and is filled in from the germline J gene. V is TRBV10-3 and J is TRBJ1-5; D perhaps matches TRBD1 (5 bases). Germline loops: CDR1 ENHRY, CDR2 SYGVKD. Trimming took 4 bases from V and 1 from J, leaving 5 bases between them. This CDR3 is 13 amino acids long. CDR3 region: CAISGQSNQPQHF. CDR3 DNA (partial): TGTGCCATCAGTGGACAGAGCAATCAGCCC.

In its sample, this clone was seen many times. Read coverage stops 3 residues before the CDR3 terminus; the germline J gene supplies the remainder. This rearrangement joins TRBV20-1 to TRBJ2-5, with TRBD1 matching 9 bases. V dropped 0 bases and J dropped 2; count of bases not matched to a gene: 10. The CDR3 has 17 amino acids. Germline CDR1 and CDR2: DFQATT and SNEGSKA (reference sequence). Incomplete CDR3 DNA: TGCAGTGCTAGAGATCGGCGAGGGACAGGGCAACAAGAGACC. It yields the protein CSARDRRGTGQQET. The complete CDR3 protein is CSARDRRGTGQQETQYF.